This T cell receptor (beta chain) was observed in a study of radiotherapy plus CTLA-4 blockade in lung cancer. Produced via immunoSEQ multiplex PCR; TCRdb's table is partial and in-frame only. In the table there are approximately 80,000 clones, 70% to 85% of which are singletons. The CDR3 is 17 residues long. V was clipped by 5 bases and J by 0 bases; unmatched bases: 6. From germline, CDR1 is SGHAT and CDR2 FQNNGV. This receptor was obtained from a human donor with non-small cell lung cancer who had stable disease on radiotherapy plus ipilimumab. V is TRBV11-2 and J is TRBJ2-6; 8 bases agree with TRBD2. Sequencing was performed on peripheral blood, taken from a patient treated with radiotherapy plus ipilimumab. The CDR3 sequence: CASSPAGGYSGANVLTF. CDR3 nucleotides: TGTGCCAGCAGCCCCGCGGGGGGCTACTCTGGGGCCAACGTCCTGACTTTC.